This T cell receptor (beta chain) was observed in a study of control samples from healthy donors and cancer patients. This clone was seen a single time. This CDR3 comprises 14 residues. Germline loops: CDR1 SQVTM, CDR2 ANQGSEA. V lost 1 base and J lost 5; bases outside the gene matches: 6. Here immunoSEQ multiplex PCR was the method, and the copy in TCRdb shows in-frame clones only, minus some. The table has 150,000 to 190,000 clones, over 90% seen once. The receptor was isolated from a man aged 50 to 60 in good health. The chain employs TRBV29-1 and TRBJ2-7, with TRBD1 identical over 9 bases. Sequencing used blood. CDR3 sequence (DNA): TGCAGCGTTGAAGGTCTGGGACAGGGCCACGAGCAGTACTTC. Amino acid sequence: CSVEGLGQGHEQYF.